These 14 T cell receptor beta chains share one sample of origin, sequenced in a study of T cell responses to AZD1222 COVID-19 vaccine. Libraries were prepared by immunoSEQ multiplex PCR; TCRdb keeps only in-frame clonotypes and omits some of them. The sample holds more than 110,000 clones, around nine tenths seen once. The starting material was peripheral blood, obtained on day 0 of AZD1222 vaccination. The receptor set was obtained from an adult in good health.

V gene TRBV19 combines with J gene TRBJ1-3; possibly TRBD1 for D (6 bases). CDR1 and CDR2 (germline): LNHDA, SQIVND (reference sequence). The length of the CDR3 is 17 residues. V lost 3 bases and J lost 1, with 16 bases in between. CDR3 in amino acids: CASSINGGPGSGNTIYF. CDR3 DNA: TGTGCCAGTAGTATTAATGGGGGGCCAGGTTCTGGAAACACCATATATTTT. Using reference TRBV19 and TRBJ1-3 for the parts outside the CDR3, the full variable domain is DGGITQSPKYLFRKEGQNVTLSCEQNLNHDAMYWYRQDPGQGLRLIYYSQIVNDFQKGDIAEGYSVSREKKESFPLTVTSAQKNPTAFYLCASSINGGPGSGNTIYFGEGSWLTVV.

The chain couples TRBV6-6 to TRBJ2-5; D could derive from TRBD1 or TRBD2 (5 bases each). Germline values: CDR1 MNHNY, CDR2 SVGAGI (reference sequence). The V gene lost 6 bases and the J gene lost 1 base, with 12 bases spanning the gap. The CDR3 contains 14 residues. CDR3 sequence (DNA): TGTGCCAGCAGCCTCCGGGACGGCCAAGAGACCCAGTACTTC. The encoded protein is CASSLRDGQETQYF.

This clone was detected only a few times. The genes are TRBV28 and TRBJ1-2; D unresolved. Germline lookup yields CDR1 MDHEN and CDR2 SYDVKM. CDR3 length: 13 residues. V was cut by 2 bases and J by 7 bases, with 11 bases left in between. The CDR3 DNA follows: TGTGCCAGCAGTTTAGGGGTCCTATCTGGCTACACCTTC. Translating gives CASSLGVLSGYTF.

This chain links TRBV27 with TRBJ2-2; D remains unclear. Per germline, CDR1 MNHEY and CDR2 SMNVEV (reference sequence). The length of the CDR3 is 13 residues. Trimming shortened V by 5 bases and J by 7 bases, and 11 bases separated the two germline ends. The CDR3 bases are TGTGCCAGCAGTCTGAGGATGGGCGGGGAGCTGTTTTTT. It yields the protein CASSLRMGGELFF.

The chain recombines TRBV20-1 with TRBJ2-7; a weak D match, TRBD2 (6 bases). Germline-derived CDR1 and CDR2 are DFQATT and SNEGSKA (reference sequence). The germline V and J ends were trimmed by 8 bases and 1 base, with 9 bases remaining between them. The CDR3 loop spans 11 amino acids. For the CDR3, the DNA is TGCAGTAAGCGGGCTTCCTACGAGCAGTACTTC. Encoded protein: CSKRASYEQYF.

This clone was counted only a few times. The chain couples TRBV6-5 to TRBJ1-2; D gene uncertain. The CDR3 length is 13 residues. V was shortened by 7 bases and J by 12 bases, with 21 bases between the two germline ends. Germline lookup yields CDR1 MNHEY and CDR2 SVGAGI. For the CDR3, the DNA is TGTGCCAGCAAAAGGGCTCGACCCGACCCCGACACCTTC. Amino acids: CASKRARPDPDTF.

The rearrangement uses TRBV30 and TRBJ1-6; D is ambiguous. In germline, CDR1 is GTSNPN, CDR2 SVGIG (reference sequence). The CDR3 contains 13 residues. V lost 2 bases and J lost 7, with 9 bases in between. As DNA, the CDR3 is TGTGCCTGGAGTAGTAGCCGAAATTCACCCCTCCACTTT. It is translated as CAWSSSRNSPLHF.

The chain links TRBV28 to TRBJ1-5; TRBD1 might be the D (6 bases). The CDR3 extends over 14 amino acids. Trimming took off 7 bases at V and 6 bases at J, with 16 bases between the two ends. Germline CDR1 is MDHEN and CDR2 is SYDVKM. The DNA for the CDR3 is TGTGCCAGCATTGGGGGCTCGCTCCGTCAGCCCCAGCATTTT. Translated: CASIGGSLRQPQHF.

J is TRBJ2-1 and V is TRBV7-2; D is perhaps TRBD1 (6 bases). V was trimmed by 6 bases and J by 1 base, leaving 16 bases between them. This CDR3 spans 16 amino acids. Germline V gene lookup returns CDR1 SGHTA and CDR2 FQGNSA. CDR3 DNA: TGTGCCAGCAGGCGTCGAGGGGGTGATTCCTACAATGAGCAGTTCTTC. This sequence encodes CASRRRGGDSYNEQFF.

The chain couples TRBV5-1 to TRBJ1-1; tentatively, D is TRBD1 (6 bases). The germline V gene encodes CDR1 SGHRS and CDR2 YFSETQ. The CDR3 extends over 12 amino acids. Deletions cut 4 bases from V and 7 bases from J, with 11 bases between. The CDR3 reads CASSLQGDEAFF. CDR3 bases: TGCGCCAGCAGCCTACAGGGCGATGAAGCTTTCTTT.

V and J are TRBV10-3 and TRBJ2-1; 7 bases fit TRBD1. The CDR3 is 14 amino acids. CDR1 and CDR2 from the germline V gene are ENHRY and SYGVKD. With 6 bases clipped from V and 2 bases from J, the junction kept 4 bases outside the gene matches. CDR3 sequence: CAISDRVTYNEQFF. The CDR3 DNA sequence: TGTGCCATCAGCGACAGGGTAACCTACAATGAGCAGTTCTTC.

V is TRBV6-2 or TRBV6-3 and J is TRBJ1-3, with 8 bases aligning to TRBD1. The CDR3 is 16 amino acids. The junction had 9 bases not matched to a gene; V was cut back by 6 bases and J by 2 bases. Germline lookup yields CDR1 MNHEY and CDR2 SVGEGT. The CDR3 reads CASSRPGQAAGNTIYF. CDR3 DNA: TGTGCCAGCAGCCGACCGGGACAGGCGGCTGGAAACACCATATATTTT.

The chain has TRBV21-1 and TRBJ2-3. TRBV21-1 is given as a pseudogene. This CDR3 is built from 16 residues. The CDR3: CASSNSGPVDVDTQYF. DNA of the CDR3: TGTGCCAGCAGCAACTCGGGACCGGTGGATGTTGATACGCAGTATTTT.

The V gene is TRBV3-1 (or the pseudogene TRBV3-2), the J gene TRBJ2-6; tentatively, D is TRBD1 (6 bases). CDR1 is LGHDT and CDR2 is YNNKEL in the germline V gene (reference sequence). V dropped 1 base and J dropped 4 bases, with 8 bases sitting between them. The length of the CDR3 is 15 residues. CDR3 region: CASSQAGVGANVLTF. The CDR3 bases are TGTGCCAGCAGCCAAGCAGGGGTCGGGGCCAACGTCCTGACTTTC.